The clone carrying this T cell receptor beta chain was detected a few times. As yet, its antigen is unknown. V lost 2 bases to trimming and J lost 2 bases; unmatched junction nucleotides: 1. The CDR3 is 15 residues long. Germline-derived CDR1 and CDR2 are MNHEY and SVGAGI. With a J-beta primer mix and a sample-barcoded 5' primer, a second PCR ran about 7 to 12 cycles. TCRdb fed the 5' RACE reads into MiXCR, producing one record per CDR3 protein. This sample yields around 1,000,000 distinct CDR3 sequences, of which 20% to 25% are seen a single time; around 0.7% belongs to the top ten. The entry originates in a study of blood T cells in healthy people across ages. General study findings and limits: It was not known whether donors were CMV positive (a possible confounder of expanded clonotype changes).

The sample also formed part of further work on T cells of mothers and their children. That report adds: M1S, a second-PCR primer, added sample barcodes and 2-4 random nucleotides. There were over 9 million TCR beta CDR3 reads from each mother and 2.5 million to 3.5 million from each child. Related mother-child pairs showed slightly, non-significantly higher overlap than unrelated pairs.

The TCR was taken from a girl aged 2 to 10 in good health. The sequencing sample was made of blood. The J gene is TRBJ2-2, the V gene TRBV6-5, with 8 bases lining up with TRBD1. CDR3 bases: TGTGCCAGCAGTTACACAGGGGGTAACACCGGGGAGCTGTTTTTT. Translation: CASSYTGGNTGELFF.